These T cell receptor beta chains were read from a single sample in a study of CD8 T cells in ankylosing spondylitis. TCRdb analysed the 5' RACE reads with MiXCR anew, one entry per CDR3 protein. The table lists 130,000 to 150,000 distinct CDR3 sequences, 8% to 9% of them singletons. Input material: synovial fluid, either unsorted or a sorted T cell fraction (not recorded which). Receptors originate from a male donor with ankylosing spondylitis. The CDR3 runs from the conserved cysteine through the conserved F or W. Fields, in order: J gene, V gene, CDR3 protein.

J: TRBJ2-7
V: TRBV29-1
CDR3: CSALGSDEQYF

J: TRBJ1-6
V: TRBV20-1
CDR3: CSALRGDQGSPLHF

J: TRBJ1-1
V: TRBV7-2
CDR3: CASSSRTGERTEAFF

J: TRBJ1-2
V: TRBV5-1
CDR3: CASSFGQAGGYTF

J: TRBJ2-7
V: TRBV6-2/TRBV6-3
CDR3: CASSYLPPRQETYEQYF

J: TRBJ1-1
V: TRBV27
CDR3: CASSAAGWNTEAFF

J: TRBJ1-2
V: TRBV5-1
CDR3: CASSFSITEFYGYTF

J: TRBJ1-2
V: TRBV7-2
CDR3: CASRTLRASDYGYTF

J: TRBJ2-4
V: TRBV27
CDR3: CASSPEYNKNIQYF

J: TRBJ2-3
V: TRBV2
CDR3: CATQPAGVTDTQYF

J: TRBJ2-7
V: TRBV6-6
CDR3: CASSYSVGEQYF

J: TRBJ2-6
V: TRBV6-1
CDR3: CASTRTGAFSGANVLTF

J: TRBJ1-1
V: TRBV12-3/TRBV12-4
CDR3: CASSLGLSGLRAFF

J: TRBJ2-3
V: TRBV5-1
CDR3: CASSRDRGADTQYF

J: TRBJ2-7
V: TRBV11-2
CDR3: CASSLPGTGIYEQYF

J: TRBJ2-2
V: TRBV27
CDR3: CASGEGASTGELFF

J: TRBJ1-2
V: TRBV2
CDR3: CASREDFGGYTF